Following are 5 T cell receptor beta chains from one sample sequenced in a study of blood T cell repertoires in COVID-19. Using immunoSEQ multiplex PCR, the repertoire was profiled, and TCRdb retains in-frame clones only, with some absent. The sample includes 150,000 to 200,000 clones, approximately 89% of them seen just once. Sample: PBMCs or T cells enriched from blood (not recorded which). These receptors were obtained from a woman between 18 and 29 years old who had recovered from COVID-19.

The gene calls are TRBV3-1 (or the pseudogene TRBV3-2) and TRBJ2-2; 9 positions match TRBD2. Germline V gene data show CDR1 as LGHDT and CDR2 as YNNKEL (reference sequence). V trimming: 5 bases; J trimming: 7 bases; junction bases outside the gene matches: 5. The CDR3 extends over 14 amino acids. The CDR3 protein is CASSYSGSLGELFF. CDR3 sequence (DNA): TGTGCCAGCAGCTATAGCGGGAGCCTCGGGGAGCTGTTTTTT.

The chain links TRBV6-4 to TRBJ2-4, with a tentative D call TRBD2 (5 bases). V lost 6 bases to trimming and J lost 7 bases, with 10 bases between them. CDR3 length: 12 amino acids. Germline CDR1 is MRHNA and CDR2 is SNTAGT. Here the CDR3 reads CASSGEGNIQYF. The CDR3 DNA is TGTGCCAGCAGCGGGGAAGGGAACATTCAGTACTTC.

This clone was seen once. The chain combines TRBV27 with TRBJ1-4; TRBD1 aligns across 7 bases. Germline V CDR1 and CDR2: MNHEY, SMNVEV (reference sequence). J lost 0 bases, V lost 5 bases, and 6 bases had no gene match. The CDR3 has 16 residues. As DNA, the CDR3 is TGTGCCAGCAGTCTTGGACAGGCCGCAACTAATGAAAAACTGTTTTTT. This encodes CASSLGQAATNEKLFF.

In this sample, this clone turned up once. The chain joins TRBV7-2 to TRBJ1-2; D unclear. This CDR3 has 13 residues. Between the trimmed V and J ends, which lost 1 base and 2 bases, there was a span of 5 bases. The germline V gene encodes CDR1 SGHTA and CDR2 FQGNSA. CDR3 in amino acids: CASSLGPNYGYTF. CDR3 in DNA: TGTGCCAGCAGCTTAGGTCCGAACTATGGCTACACCTTC.

The rearrangement links TRBV7-9 to TRBJ1-2; tentative D call: TRBD1 (5 bases). V lost 1 base, J lost 5 bases, and 8 bases lay in between. The CDR3 loop spans 13 amino acids. Germline CDR1 reads SEHNR; CDR2 reads FQNEAQ (reference sequence). The CDR3 spells CASSLGQKYGYTF. The CDR3 DNA reads as TGTGCCAGCAGCTTAGGACAGAAGTATGGCTACACCTTC. Drawing the rest from reference TRBV7-9 and TRBJ1-2, the complete variable domain is DTGVSQNPRHKITKRGQNVTFRCDPISEHNRLYWYRQTLGQGPEFLTYFQNEAQLEKSRLLSDRFSAERPKGSFSTLEIQRTEQGDSAMYLCASSLGQKYGYTFGSGTRLTVV.